Listed here is a single T cell receptor (beta chain). Its antigen is undetermined. With 3 bases removed from V and 5 bases from J, the gap between germline ends came to 8 bases. The CDR3 is made up of 12 amino acids. Germline loops: CDR1 GTSNPN, CDR2 SVGIG (reference sequence). The data were taken from a study of cytomegalovirus exposure and HLA in healthy donors. Study outcomes and limitations: Most observed TCR sequences were rare, whereas some public TCRs were detected in many donors.

It was with 60 Vbeta and 13 Jbeta primers that the PCR ran. The method was immunoSEQ multiplex PCR; TCRdb's version includes in-frame clones alone and lacks a portion of them. The sample consists of around 78,000 clones, around 70% of them appearing once. The sample consisted of PBMCs. V usage is TRBV30 and J usage is TRBJ2-1; possible D gene TRBD2, 6 bases. This receptor was obtained from a woman in her forties in good health and CMV-seropositive. CDR3 nucleotide sequence: TGTGCCTGGAGGGGGAGGAACAATGAGCAGTTCTTC. Translation gives CAWRGRNNEQFF.